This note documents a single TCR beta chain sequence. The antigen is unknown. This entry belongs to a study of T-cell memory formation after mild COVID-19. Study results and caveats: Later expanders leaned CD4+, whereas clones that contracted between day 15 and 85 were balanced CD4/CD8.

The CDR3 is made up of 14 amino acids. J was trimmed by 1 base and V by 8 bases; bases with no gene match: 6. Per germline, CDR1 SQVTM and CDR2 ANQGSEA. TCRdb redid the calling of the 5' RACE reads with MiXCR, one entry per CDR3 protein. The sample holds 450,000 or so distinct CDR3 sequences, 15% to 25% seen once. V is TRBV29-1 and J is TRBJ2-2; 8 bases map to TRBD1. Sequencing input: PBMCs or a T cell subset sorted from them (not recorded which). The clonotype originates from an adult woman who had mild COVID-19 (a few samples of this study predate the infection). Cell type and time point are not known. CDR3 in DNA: TGCAGCATCCCCGGACAGGGGAACACCGGGGAGCTGTTTTTT. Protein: CSIPGQGNTGELFF.